This paragraph covers one T cell receptor beta chain sequence. Its antigen is still unknown. This record belongs to a study of cytomegalovirus exposure and HLA in healthy donors. Findings of the study overall: Within the approximately 120 validation repertoires, first-cohort TCR clusters tended to co-occur, according to a later analysis.

Germline V gene data show CDR1 as PRHDT and CDR2 as FYEKMQ (reference sequence). V lost 5 bases to trimming and J lost 3 bases, with 13 bases between them. This CDR3 spans 15 amino acids. Produced via immunoSEQ multiplex PCR; TCRdb's table is partial and in-frame only. The table shows fewer than 200,000 clones, with about 96% occurring only once. The rearrangement links TRBV13 to TRBJ1-4; perhaps TRBD1 as D (5 bases). The material sequenced was PBMCs. The source is a woman aged 18 to 35 in good health and CMV-seronegative. CDR3: CASSRLRDSNEKLFF. Here the CDR3 DNA reads TGTGCCAGCAGCCGCCTCAGGGATTCTAATGAAAAACTGTTTTTT.